Sequencing of this T cell receptor (beta chain) was carried out in a study of blood T cell repertoires in COVID-19. Study in general: There were acute and convalescent COVID-19 samples, and they came from the United States, Italy and Spain.

Method: immunoSEQ multiplex PCR; TCRdb's copy keeps in-frame clones and lacks some. The sample yields a few hundred thousand clones, roughly four fifths seen once. This TCR was recovered from a woman aged 45-59 years who had recovered from COVID-19. Input material: PBMCs or T cells enriched from blood (not recorded which).

CDR3 DNA sequence: TGTGCCAGCAGCCTGGACAGACTAAATTCACCCCTCCACTTT. It encodes CASSLDRLNSPLHF. The rearrangement links TRBV5-5 to TRBJ1-6, with D possibly matching TRBD1 (6 bases). Germline CDR1 reads SGHKS; CDR2 reads YYEKEE (reference sequence). Between the trimmed V and J ends, which lost 4 bases and 7 bases, there was a span of 12 bases. The CDR3 contains 14 residues.